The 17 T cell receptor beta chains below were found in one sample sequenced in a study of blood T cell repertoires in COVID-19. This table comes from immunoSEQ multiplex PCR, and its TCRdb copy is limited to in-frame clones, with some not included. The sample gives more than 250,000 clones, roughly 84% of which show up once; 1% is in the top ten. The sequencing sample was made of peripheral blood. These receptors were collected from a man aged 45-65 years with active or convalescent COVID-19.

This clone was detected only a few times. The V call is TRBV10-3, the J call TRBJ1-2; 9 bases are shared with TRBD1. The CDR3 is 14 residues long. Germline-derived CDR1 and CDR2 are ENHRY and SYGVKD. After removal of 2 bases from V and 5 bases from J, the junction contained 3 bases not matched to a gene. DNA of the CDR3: TGTGCCATCAGTGAGCGACAGGGGGGATATGGCTACACCTTC. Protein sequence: CAISERQGGYGYTF.

This CDR3 is CASSLWGGGEKLFF. CDR3 DNA: TGTGCCAGCAGCTTATGGGGCGGGGGTGAAAAACTGTTTTTT. This chain uses TRBV11-2 with TRBJ1-4; the D gene is possibly TRBD1 (5 bases). Per germline, CDR1 SGHAT and CDR2 FQNNGV. There are 14 residues in the CDR3. Deletions cut 2 bases from V and 7 bases from J, with 11 bases between.

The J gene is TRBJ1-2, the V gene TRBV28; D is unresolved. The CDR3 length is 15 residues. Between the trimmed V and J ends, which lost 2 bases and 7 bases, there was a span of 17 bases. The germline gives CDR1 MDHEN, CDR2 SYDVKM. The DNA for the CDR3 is TGTGCCAGCAGTTTAGTGCAGCCCCAGGTCGGTGGCTACACCTTC. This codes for CASSLVQPQVGGYTF.

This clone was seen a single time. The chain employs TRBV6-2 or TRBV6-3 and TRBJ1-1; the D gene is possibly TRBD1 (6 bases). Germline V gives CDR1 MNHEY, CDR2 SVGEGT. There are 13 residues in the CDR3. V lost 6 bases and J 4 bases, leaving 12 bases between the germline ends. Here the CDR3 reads CASSQGSPTEAFF. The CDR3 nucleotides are TGTGCCAGCAGCCAGGGGTCGCCCACTGAAGCTTTCTTT.

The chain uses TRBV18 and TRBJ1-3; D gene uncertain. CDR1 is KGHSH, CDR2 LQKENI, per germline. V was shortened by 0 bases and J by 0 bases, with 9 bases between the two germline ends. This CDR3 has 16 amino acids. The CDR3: CASSPPEGLSGNTIYF. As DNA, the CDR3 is TGTGCCAGCTCACCACCGGAGGGCCTCTCTGGAAACACCATATATTTT.

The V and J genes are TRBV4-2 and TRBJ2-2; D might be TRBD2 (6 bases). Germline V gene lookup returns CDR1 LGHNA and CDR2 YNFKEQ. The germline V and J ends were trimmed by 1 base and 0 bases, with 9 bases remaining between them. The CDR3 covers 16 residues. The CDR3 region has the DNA TGTGCCAGCAGCCAAGGAGCGGGCCCGAACACCGGGGAGCTGTTTTTT. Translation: CASSQGAGPNTGELFF.

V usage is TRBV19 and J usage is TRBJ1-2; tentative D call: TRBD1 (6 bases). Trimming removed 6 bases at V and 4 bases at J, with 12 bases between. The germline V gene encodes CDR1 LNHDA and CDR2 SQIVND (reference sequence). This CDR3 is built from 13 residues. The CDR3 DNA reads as TGTGCCAGTAGACCCGGACAGATCTATGGCTACACCTTC. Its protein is CASRPGQIYGYTF.

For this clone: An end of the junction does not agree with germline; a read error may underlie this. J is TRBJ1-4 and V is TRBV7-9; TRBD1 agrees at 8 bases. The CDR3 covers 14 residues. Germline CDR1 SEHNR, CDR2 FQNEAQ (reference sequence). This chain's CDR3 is CASSLADRGEKLFF. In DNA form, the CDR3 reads TGTGCCAGCAGCCTAGCCGACAGGGGTGAAAAACTGTTTTTT.

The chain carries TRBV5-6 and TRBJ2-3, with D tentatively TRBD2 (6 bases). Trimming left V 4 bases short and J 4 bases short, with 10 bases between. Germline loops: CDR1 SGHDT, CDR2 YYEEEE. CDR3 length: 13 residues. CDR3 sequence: CASSATSPDTQYF. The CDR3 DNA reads TGTGCCAGCAGCGCAACTAGCCCAGATACGCAGTATTTT.

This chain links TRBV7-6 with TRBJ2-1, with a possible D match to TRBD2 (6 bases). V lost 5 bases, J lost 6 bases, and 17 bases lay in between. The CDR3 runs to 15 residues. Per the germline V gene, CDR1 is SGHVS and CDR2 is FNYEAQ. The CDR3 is CASSVAGTGVNEQFF. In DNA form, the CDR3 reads TGTGCCAGCAGCGTCGCCGGGACTGGGGTCAATGAGCAGTTCTTC. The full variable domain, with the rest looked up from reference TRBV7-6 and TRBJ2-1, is GAGVSQSPRYKVTKRGQDVALRCDPISGHVSLYWYRQALGQGPEFLTYFNYEAQQDKSGLPNDRFSAERPEGSISTLTIQRTEQRDSAMYRCASSVAGTGVNEQFFGPGTRLTVL.

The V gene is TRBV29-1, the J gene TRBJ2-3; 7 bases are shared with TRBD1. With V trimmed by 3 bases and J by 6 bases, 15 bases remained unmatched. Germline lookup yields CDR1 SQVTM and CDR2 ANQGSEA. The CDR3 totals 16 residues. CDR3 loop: CSVDRTLQGVGDTQYF. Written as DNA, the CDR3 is TGCAGCGTTGACAGGACTCTTCAGGGGGTGGGGGATACGCAGTATTTT.

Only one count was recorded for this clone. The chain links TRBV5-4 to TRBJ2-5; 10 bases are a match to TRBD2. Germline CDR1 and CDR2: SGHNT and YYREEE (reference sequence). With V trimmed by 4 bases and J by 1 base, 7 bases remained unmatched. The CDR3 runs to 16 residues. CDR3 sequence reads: CASSESLAGGQETQYF. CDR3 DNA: TGTGCCAGCAGCGAATCCTTAGCGGGGGGCCAAGAGACCCAGTACTTC.

The CDR3 spells CASSLAGQVKEKLFF. The CDR3 nucleotides read TGTGCCAGCAGCTTGGCGGGACAGGTCAAGGAAAAACTGTTTTTT. This chain links TRBV5-4 with TRBJ1-4; TRBD1 agrees at 8 bases. CDR1 and CDR2 from the germline V gene are SGHNT and YYREEE (reference sequence). The junction had 6 bases not matched to a gene; V was cut back by 0 bases and J by 8 bases. The CDR3 extends over 15 amino acids.

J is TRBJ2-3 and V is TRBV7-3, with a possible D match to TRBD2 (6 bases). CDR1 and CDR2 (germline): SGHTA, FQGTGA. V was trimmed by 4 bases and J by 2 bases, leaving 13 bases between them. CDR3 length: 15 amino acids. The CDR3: CASSYLGGNTDTQYF. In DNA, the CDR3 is TGTGCCAGCAGCTATTTGGGCGGGAACACAGATACGCAGTATTTT.

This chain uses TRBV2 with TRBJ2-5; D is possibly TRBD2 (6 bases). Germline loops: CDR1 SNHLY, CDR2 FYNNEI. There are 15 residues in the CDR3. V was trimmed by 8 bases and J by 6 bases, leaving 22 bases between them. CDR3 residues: CASCPQAGGQQTQYF. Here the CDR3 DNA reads TGTGCCAGCTGCCCCCAGGCCGGAGGGCAGCAGACCCAGTACTTC. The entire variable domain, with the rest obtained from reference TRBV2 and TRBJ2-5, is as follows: EPEVTQTPSHQVTQMGQEVILRCVPISNHLYFYWYRQILGQKVEFLVSFYNNEISEKSEIFDDQFSVERPDGSNFTLKIRSTKLEDSAMYFCASCPQAGGQQTQYFGPGTRLLVL.

The CDR3 DNA sequence: TGTGCCAGCGGACCCAGCGGGATCCCCTACAATGAGCAGTTCTTC. Residues: CASGPSGIPYNEQFF. The J gene is TRBJ2-1, the V gene TRBV28; 7 bases are a match to TRBD2. Trimming took 8 bases from V and 2 from J; bases not matched to a gene: 9. The CDR3 has 15 amino acids. Germline CDR1 and CDR2: MDHEN and SYDVKM.

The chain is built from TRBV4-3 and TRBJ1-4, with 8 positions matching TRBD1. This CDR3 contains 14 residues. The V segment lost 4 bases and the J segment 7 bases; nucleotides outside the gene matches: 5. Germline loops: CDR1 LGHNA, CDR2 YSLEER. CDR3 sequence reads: CASSPGQGSEKLFF. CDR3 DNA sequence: TGCGCCAGCAGCCCCGGACAGGGTAGTGAAAAACTGTTTTTT.